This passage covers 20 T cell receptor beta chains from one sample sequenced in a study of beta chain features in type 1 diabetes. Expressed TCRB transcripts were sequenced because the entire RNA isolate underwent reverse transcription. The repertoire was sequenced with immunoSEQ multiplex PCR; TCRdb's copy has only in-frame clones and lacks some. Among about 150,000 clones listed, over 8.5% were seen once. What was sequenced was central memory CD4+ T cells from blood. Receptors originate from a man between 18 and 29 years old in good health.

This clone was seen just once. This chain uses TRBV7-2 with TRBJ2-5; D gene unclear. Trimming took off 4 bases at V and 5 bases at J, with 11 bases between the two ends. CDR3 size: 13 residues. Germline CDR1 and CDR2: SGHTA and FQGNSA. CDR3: CASSSARRETQYF. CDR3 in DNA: TGTGCCAGCAGCTCCGCACGCCGTGAGACCCAGTACTTC.

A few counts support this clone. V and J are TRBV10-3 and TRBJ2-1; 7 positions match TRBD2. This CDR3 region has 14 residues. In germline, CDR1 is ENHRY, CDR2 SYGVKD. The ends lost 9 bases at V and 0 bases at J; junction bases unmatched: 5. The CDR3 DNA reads TGTGCCATGGGGCGGGGGAGCTCCTACAATGAGCAGTTCTTC. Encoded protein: CAMGRGSSYNEQFF.

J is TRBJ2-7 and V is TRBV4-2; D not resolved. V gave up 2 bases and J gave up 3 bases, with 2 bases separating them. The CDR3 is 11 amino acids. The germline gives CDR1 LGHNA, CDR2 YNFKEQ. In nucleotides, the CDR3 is TGTGCCAGCAGCCAACACTACGAGCAGTACTTC. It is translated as CASSQHYEQYF.

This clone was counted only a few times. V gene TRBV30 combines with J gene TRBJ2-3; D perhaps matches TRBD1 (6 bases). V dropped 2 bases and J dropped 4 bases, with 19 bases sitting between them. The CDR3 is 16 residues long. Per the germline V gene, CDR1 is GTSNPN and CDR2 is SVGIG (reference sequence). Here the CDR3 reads CAWSSLGTSGSDTQYF. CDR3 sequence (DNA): TGTGCCTGGAGTAGCCTCGGGACATCGGGTTCAGATACGCAGTATTTT.

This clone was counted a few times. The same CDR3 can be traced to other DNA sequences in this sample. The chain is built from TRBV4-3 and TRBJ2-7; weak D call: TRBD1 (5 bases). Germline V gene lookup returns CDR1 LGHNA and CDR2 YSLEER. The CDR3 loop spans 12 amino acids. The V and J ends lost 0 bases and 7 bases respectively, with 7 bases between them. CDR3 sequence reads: CASSQDWTEQYF. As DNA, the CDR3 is TGCGCCAGCAGCCAAGATTGGACAGAGCAGTACTTC.

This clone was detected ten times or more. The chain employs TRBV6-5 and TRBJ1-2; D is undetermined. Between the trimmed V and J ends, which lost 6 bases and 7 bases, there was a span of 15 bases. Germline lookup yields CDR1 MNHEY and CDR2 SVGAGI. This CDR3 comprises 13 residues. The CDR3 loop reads CASSMLPRVGYTF. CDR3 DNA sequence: TGTGCCAGCAGCATGCTCCCAAGGGTTGGCTACACCTTC.

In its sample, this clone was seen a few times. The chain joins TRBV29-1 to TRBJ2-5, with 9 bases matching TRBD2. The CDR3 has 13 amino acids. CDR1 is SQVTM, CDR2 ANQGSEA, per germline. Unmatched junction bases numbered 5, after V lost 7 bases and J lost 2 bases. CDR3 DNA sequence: TGCAGCGCCAGCGGGGGGAGACAAGAGACCCAGTACTTC. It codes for CSASGGRQETQYF. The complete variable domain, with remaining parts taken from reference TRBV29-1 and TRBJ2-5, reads SAVISQKPSRDICQRGTSLTIQCQVDSQVTMMFWYRQQPGQSLTLIATANQGSEATYESGFVIDKFPISRPNLTFSTLTVSNMSPEDSSIYLCSASGGRQETQYFGPGTRLLVL.

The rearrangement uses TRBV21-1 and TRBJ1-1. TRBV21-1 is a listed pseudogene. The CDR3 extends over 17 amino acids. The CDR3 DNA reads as TGTGCCAGCAGCCTCCGACCGGGGGAGGGTTGGCACACTGAAGCTTTCTTT. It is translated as CASSLRPGEGWHTEAFF.

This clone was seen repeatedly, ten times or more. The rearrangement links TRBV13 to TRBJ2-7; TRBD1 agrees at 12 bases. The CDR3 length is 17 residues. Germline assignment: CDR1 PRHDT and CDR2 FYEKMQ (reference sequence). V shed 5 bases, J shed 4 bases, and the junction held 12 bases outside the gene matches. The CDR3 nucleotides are TGTGCCAGCAGCACTATGCGGCCGGGACAGGGGGCTTACGAGCAGTACTTC. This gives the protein CASSTMRPGQGAYEQYF.

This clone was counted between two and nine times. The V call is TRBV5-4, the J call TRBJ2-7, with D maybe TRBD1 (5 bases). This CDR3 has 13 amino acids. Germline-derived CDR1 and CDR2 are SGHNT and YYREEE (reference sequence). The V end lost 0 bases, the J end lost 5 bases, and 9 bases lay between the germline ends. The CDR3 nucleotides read TGTGCCAGCAGCTTGGCTCAGGGCAACGAGCAGTACTTC. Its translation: CASSLAQGNEQYF. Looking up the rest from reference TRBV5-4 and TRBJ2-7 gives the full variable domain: ETGVTQSPTHLIKTRGQQVTLRCSSQSGHNTVSWYQQALGQGPQFIFQYYREEENGRGNFPPRFSGLQFPNYSSELNVNALELDDSALYLCASSLAQGNEQYFGPGTRLTVT.

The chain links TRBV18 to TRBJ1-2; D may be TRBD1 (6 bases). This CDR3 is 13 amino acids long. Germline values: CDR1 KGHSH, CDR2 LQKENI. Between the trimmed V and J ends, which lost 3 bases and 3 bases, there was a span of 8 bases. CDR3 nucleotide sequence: TGTGCCAGCTCACCCACAGGGTACTATGGCTACACCTTC. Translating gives CASSPTGYYGYTF. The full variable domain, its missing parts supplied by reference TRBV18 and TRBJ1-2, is NAGVMQNPRHLVRRRGQEARLRCSPMKGHSHVYWYRQLPEEGLKFMVYLQKENIIDESGMPKERFSAEFPKEGPSILRIQQVVRGDSAAYFCASSPTGYYGYTFGSGTRLTVV.

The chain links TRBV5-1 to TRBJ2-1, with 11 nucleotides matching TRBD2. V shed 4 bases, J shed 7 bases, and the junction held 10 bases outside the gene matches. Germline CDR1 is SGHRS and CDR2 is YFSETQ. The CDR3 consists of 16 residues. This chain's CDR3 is CASSPLAGGRMNEQFF. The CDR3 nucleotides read TGCGCCAGCAGCCCATTAGCGGGGGGGCGGATGAATGAGCAGTTCTTC.

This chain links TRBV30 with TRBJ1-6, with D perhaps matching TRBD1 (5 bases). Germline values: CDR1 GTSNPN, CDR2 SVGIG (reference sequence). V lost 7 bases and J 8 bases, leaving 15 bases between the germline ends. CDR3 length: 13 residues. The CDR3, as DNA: TGTGCCTCCCAAGGGGCAAATGATTCACCCCTCCACTTT. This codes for CASQGANDSPLHF. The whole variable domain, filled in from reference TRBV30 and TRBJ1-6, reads SQTIHQWPATLVQPVGSPLSLECTVEGTSNPNLYWYRQAAGRGLQLLFYSVGIGQISSEVPQNLSASRPQDRQFILSSKKLLLSDSGFYLCASQGANDSPLHFGNGTRLTVT.

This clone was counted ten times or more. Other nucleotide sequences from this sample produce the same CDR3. The CDR3 here is CASSVAPTGGLDEQYF. In DNA, the CDR3 is TGTGCCAGCAGCGTAGCTCCCACAGGGGGCTTGGACGAGCAGTACTTC. The chain uses TRBV9 and TRBJ2-7, with 9 bases aligning to TRBD1. Trimming removed 0 bases from V and 5 bases from J; junction bases left unmatched: 9. Per the germline V gene, CDR1 is SGDLS and CDR2 is YYNGEE. The CDR3 is 16 residues long.

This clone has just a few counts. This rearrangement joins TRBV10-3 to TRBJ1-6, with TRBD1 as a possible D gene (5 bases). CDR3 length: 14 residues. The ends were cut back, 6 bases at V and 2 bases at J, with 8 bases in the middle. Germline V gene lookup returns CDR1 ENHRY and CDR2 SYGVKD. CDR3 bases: TGTGCCATCAGGGCGGGGCCCTATAATTCACCCCTCCACTTT. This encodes CAIRAGPYNSPLHF.

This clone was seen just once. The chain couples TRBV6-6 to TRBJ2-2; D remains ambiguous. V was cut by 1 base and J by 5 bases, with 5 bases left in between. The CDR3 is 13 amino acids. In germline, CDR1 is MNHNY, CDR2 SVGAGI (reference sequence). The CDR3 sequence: CASSYLETGELFF. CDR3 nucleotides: TGTGCCAGCAGTTACTTGGAGACCGGGGAGCTGTTTTTT.

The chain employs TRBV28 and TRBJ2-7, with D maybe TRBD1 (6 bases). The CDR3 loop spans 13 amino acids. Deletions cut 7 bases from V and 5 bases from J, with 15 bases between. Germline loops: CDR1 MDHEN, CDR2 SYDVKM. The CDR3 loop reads CASKRLQGNEQYF. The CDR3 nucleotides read TGTGCCAGCAAACGGTTACAGGGCAACGAGCAGTACTTC.

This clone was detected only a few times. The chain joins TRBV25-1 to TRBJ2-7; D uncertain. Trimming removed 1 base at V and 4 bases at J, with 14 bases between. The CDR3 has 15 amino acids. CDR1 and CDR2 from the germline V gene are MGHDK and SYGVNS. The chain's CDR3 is CASSESDKPPYEQYF. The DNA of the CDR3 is TGTGCCAGCAGTGAATCAGACAAGCCCCCTTACGAGCAGTACTTC.

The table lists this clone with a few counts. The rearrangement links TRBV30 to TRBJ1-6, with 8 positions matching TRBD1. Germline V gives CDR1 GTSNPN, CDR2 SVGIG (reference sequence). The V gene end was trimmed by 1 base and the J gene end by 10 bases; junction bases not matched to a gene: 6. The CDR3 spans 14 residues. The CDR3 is CAWSGTGFGSPLHF. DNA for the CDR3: TGTGCCTGGAGTGGGACAGGGTTCGGCTCACCCCTCCACTTT.

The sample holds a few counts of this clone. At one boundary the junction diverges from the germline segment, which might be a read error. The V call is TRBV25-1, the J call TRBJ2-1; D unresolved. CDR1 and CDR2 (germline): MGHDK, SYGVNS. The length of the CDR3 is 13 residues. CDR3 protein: CASSGPPYHEQFF. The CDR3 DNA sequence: TGTGCCAGCAGTGGACCCCCCTACCATGAGCAGTTCTTC.